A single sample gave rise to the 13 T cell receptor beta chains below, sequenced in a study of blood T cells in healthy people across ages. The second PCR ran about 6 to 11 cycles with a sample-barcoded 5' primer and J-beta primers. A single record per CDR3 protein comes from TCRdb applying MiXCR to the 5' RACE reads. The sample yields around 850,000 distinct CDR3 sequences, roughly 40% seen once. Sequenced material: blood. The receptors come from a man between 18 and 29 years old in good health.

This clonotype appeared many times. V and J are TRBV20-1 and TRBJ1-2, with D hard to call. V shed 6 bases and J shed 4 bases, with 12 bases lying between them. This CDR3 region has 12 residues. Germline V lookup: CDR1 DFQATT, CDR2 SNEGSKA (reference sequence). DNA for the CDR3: TGCAGTGCCAACTTGCTGTCCTATGGCTACACCTTC. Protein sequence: CSANLLSYGYTF.

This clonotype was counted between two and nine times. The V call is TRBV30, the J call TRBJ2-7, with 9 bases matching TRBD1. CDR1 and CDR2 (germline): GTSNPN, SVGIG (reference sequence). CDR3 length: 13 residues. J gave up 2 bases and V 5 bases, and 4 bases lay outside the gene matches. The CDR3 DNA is TGTGCCTGGGGGACAGGGTTTCCCTACGAGCAGTACTTC. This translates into CAWGTGFPYEQYF. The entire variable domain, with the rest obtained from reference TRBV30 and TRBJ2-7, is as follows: SQTIHQWPATLVQPVGSPLSLECTVEGTSNPNLYWYRQAAGRGLQLLFYSVGIGQISSEVPQNLSASRPQDRQFILSSKKLLLSDSGFYLCAWGTGFPYEQYFGPGTRLTVT.

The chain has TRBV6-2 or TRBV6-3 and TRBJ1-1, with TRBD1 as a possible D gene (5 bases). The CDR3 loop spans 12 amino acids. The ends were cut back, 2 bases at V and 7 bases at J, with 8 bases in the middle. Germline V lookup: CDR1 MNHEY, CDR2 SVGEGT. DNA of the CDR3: TGTGCCAGCAGTTACCAGGGCGGTGAAGCTTTCTTT. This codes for CASSYQGGEAFF.

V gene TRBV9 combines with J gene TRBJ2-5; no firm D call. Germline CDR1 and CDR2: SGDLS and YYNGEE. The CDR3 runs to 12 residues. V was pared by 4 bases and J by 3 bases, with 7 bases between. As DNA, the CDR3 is TGTGCCAGCAGCTCAGAGAAAGAGACCCAGTACTTC. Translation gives CASSSEKETQYF.

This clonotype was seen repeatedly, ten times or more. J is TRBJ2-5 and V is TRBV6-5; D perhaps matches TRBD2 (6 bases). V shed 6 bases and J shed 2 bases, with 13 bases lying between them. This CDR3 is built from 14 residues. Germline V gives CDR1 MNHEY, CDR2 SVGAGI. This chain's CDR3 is CASSPAGRQETQYF. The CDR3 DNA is TGTGCCAGCAGCCCTGCGGGACGGCAAGAGACCCAGTACTTC.

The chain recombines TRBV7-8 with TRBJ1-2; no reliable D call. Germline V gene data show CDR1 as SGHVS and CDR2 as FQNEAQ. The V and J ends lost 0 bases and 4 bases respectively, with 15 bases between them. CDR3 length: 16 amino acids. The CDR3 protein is CASSLARAEVRYGYTF. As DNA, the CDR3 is TGTGCCAGCAGCTTAGCGCGGGCAGAGGTTCGCTATGGCTACACCTTC.

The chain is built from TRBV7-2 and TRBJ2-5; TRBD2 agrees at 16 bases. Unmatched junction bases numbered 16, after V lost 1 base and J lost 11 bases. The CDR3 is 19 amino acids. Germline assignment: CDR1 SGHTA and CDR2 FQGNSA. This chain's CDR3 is CASSLEGLAGGRSYNEQYF. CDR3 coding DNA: TGTGCCAGCAGCTTAGAGGGACTAGCGGGGGGGCGATCCTACAATGAGCAGTACTTC. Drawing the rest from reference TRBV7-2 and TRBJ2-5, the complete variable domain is GAGVSQSPSNKVTEKGKDVELRCDPISGHTALYWYRQSLGQGLEFLIYFQGNSAPDKSGLPSDRFSAERTGGSVSTLTIQRTQQEDSAVYLCASSLEGLAGGRSYNEQYFGPGTRLLVL.

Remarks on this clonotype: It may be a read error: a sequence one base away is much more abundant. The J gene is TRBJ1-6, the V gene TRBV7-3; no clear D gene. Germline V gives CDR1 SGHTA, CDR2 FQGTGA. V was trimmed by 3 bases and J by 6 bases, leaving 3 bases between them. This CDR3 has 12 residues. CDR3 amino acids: CASSFANSPLHF. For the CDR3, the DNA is TGTGCCAGCAGCTTCGCTAATTCACCCCTCCACTTT.

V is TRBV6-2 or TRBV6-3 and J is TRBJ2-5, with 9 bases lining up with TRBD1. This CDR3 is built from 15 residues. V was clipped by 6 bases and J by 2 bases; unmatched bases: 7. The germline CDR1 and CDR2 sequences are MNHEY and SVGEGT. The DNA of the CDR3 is TGTGCCAGCAGAGACGAAGACAGGGGGCAAGAGACCCAGTACTTC. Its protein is CASRDEDRGQETQYF.

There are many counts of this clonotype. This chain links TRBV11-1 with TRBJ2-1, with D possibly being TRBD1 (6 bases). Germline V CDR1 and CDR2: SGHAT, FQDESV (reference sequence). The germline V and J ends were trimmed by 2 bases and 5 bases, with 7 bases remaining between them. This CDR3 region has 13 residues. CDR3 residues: CASSLYRDNEQFF. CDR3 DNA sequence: TGTGCCAGCAGCTTATACAGGGACAATGAGCAGTTCTTC.

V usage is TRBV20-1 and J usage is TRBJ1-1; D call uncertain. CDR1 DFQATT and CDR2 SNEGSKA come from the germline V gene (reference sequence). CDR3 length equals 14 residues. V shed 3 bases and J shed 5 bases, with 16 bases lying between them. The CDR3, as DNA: TGCAGTGCTAGGATCCCGGCTCCGGGAACTGAAGCTTTCTTT. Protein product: CSARIPAPGTEAFF.

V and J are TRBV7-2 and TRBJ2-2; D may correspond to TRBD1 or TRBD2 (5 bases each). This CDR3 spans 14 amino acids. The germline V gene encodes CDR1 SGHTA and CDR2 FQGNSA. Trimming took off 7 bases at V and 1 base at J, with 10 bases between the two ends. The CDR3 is CASTRDGNTGELFF. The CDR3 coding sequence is TGTGCCAGCACCCGGGACGGGAACACCGGGGAGCTGTTTTTT.

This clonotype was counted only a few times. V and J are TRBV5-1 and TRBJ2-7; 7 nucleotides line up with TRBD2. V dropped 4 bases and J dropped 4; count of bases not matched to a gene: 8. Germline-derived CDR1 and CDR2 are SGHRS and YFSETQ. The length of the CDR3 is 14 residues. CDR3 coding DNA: TGCGCCAGCAGCGTGAAAAACGGGGGGTACGAGCAGTACTTC. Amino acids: CASSVKNGGYEQYF.